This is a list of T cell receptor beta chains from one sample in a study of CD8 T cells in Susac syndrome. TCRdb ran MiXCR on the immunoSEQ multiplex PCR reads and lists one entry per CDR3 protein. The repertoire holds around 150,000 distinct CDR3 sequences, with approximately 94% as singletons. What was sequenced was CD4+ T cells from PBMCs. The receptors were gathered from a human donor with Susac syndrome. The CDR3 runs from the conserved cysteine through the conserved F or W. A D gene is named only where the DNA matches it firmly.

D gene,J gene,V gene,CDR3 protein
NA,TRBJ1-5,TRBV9,CASSVAGGRQPQHF
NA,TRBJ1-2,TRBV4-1,CASSHVIRTPNYGYTF
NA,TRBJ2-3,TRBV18,CASSPYLGTQYF
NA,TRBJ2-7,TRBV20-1,CSARVQGYEQYF
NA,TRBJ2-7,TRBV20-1,CSASQGIYEQYF
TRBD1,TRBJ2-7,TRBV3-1,CASSHGTVSYEQYF
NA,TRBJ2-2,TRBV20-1,CSARTGSRPGELFF
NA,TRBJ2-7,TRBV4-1,CASSPHGLRTDEQYF
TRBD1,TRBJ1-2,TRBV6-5,CASSYSGVWGGTGNGYTF
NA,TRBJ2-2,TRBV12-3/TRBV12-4,CASSPSRTGELFF
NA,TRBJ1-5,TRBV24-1,CATSDSSGNNQPQHF
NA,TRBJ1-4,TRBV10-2,CASSAGTATNEKLFF
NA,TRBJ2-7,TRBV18,CASSPPASYEQYF
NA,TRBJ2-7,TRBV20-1,CSAAEAGWTYEQYF
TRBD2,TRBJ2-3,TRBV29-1,CSAPKLPSGTTDTQYF
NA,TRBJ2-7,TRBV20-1,CSARDDMTYEQYF
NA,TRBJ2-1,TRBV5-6,CASSLGEGGYNEQFF
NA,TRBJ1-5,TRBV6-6,CASSDWGNQPQHF
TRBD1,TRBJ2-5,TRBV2,CATSRDRSTGTQYF
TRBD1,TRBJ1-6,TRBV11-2,CASSLTGTGLNSPLHF
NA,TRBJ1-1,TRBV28,CASSPGTSGHTEAFF
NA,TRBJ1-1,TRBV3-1,CASTGETEAFF
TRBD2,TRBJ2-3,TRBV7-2,CASSYQAGGRGTQYF
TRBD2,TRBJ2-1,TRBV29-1,CSVETVAGGEQFF
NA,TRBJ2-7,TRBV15,CATSRDPGVGGEQYF
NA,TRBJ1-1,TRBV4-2,CASSPHFESTEAFF
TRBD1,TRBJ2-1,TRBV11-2,CASSLGDRVHEQFF
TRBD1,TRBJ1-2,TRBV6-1,CASSERRDSYGYTF
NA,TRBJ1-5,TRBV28,CASSFQLGAVQPQHF
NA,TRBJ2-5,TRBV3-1,CASSQRTWGTQETQYF
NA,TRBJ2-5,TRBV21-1,CASSMRLAGGGEETQYF
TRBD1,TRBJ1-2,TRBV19,CASSSDQLTGSGYTF
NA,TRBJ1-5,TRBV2,CASGISNQPQHF
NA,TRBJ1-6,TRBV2,CASSVKGGTYNSPLHF